What follows are 20 T cell receptor beta chains derived from one specimen sequenced in a study of T cell repertoires in cytomegalovirus infection. A single record per CDR3 protein comes from TCRdb applying MiXCR to the reads. The table records fewer than 700,000 distinct CDR3 sequences, more than 20% of them present only once. Sequencing used CD8+ T cells from PBMCs. The receptors were gathered from a human donor in good health (CMV status not recorded). Some clones in this sample may be carry-over from other donors' samples.

Only a few counts were recorded for this clonotype. V usage is TRBV29-1 and J usage is TRBJ1-1; perhaps TRBD1 as D (6 bases). Germline values: CDR1 SQVTM, CDR2 ANQGSEA. V was clipped by 2 bases and J by 6 bases, with 19 bases between them. CDR3 length equals 15 residues. In DNA, the CDR3 is TGCAGCGTTGAAAAATGGACCTCCGGGGGCCCTGAAGCTTTCTTT. This encodes CSVEKWTSGGPEAFF.

This clonotype was counted once. Since a much larger clone is just one base distant, this may be a read error. This chain connects TRBV7-6 to TRBJ1-5; tentative D call: TRBD1 (5 bases). This CDR3 has 16 amino acids. Germline V CDR1 and CDR2: SGHVS, FNYEAQ. CDR3: CTSSLGSGGRAQPQHF. The CDR3 region has the DNA TGTACCAGCAGCTTAGGATCGGGGGGAAGGGCTCAGCCCCAGCATTTT.

About this clonotype: This may arise from a read error, as a much more abundant clone is one base away. The chain joins TRBV12-3 or TRBV12-4 to TRBJ2-7; a possible D gene is TRBD2 (6 bases). With 4 bases removed from V and 7 bases from J, the gap between germline ends came to 14 bases. The CDR3 extends over 13 amino acids. The CDR3 here is CASSSNGGGEQYV. CDR3 nucleotides: TGTGCCAGCAGTTCCAACGGGGGTGGGGAGCAGTACGTC.

This clonotype has ten or more counts. The rearrangement uses TRBV7-6 and TRBJ1-1; 9 nucleotides match TRBD1. The V gene end was trimmed by 5 bases and the J gene end by 4 bases; junction bases not matched to a gene: 11. CDR1 is SGHVS and CDR2 is FNYEAQ in the germline V gene. This CDR3 is built from 16 residues. The CDR3 bases are TGTGCCAGCAGCCCAGAACCGGGACAGGGTTTCACTGAAGCTTTCTTT. Translation gives CASSPEPGQGFTEAFF.

This clonotype was observed a handful of times. This chain joins TRBV2 and TRBJ1-1; possibly TRBD1 for D (6 bases). V dropped 1 base and J dropped 3 bases, with 9 bases sitting between them. The germline CDR1 and CDR2 sequences are SNHLY and FYNNEI. This CDR3 has 14 residues. The CDR3 bases are TGTGCCAGCAGTGAAGTAGGGGGGGACACTGAAGCTTTCTTT. This sequence encodes CASSEVGGDTEAFF.

This chain joins TRBV29-1 and TRBJ1-1; D unclear. Between the trimmed V and J ends, which lost 5 bases and 5 bases, there was a span of 24 bases. The germline V gene encodes CDR1 SQVTM and CDR2 ANQGSEA. This CDR3 is 16 amino acids long. The CDR3 nucleotides are TGCAGCGTTCTCGGGGTGGTGGACTCTCGGGGTACTGAAGCTTTCTTT. As protein: CSVLGVVDSRGTEAFF.

This CDR3 reads CASSYRSTEAFF. The CDR3 DNA follows: TGTGCCAGCAGCTACAGGAGCACTGAAGCTTTCTTT. This sequence joins TRBV14 and TRBJ1-1, with TRBD1 as a possible D gene (5 bases). The germline gives CDR1 SGHDN, CDR2 FVKESK. There are 12 residues in the CDR3. Trimming left V 5 bases short and J 4 bases short, with 8 bases between.

The chain links TRBV5-1 to TRBJ1-1; TRBD1 matches 10 bases. The V segment lost 4 bases and the J segment 4 bases; nucleotides outside the gene matches: 4. Germline V gene data show CDR1 as SGHRS and CDR2 as YFSETQ. This CDR3 contains 14 residues. The CDR3 is CASSGTGVGTEAFF. The CDR3 bases are TGCGCCAGCAGCGGGACAGGGGTAGGCACTGAAGCTTTCTTT. The variable domain in full, with the rest retrieved from reference TRBV5-1 and TRBJ1-1, is KAGVTQTPRYLIKTRGQQVTLSCSPISGHRSVSWYQQTPGQGLQFLFEYFSETQRNKGNFPGRFSGRQFSNSRSEMNVSTLELGDSALYLCASSGTGVGTEAFFGQGTRLTVV.

The chain employs TRBV7-9 and TRBJ2-6, with D perhaps TRBD1 or TRBD2 (5 bases each). V was cut by 4 bases and J by 2 bases, with 12 bases left in between. Germline V gene data show CDR1 as SEHNR and CDR2 as FQNEAQ (reference sequence). The CDR3 length is 16 residues. The CDR3 DNA reads TGTGCCAGCAGCTCGAGTGGGGGAACTGGGGCCAACGTCCTGACTTTC. Its translation is CASSSSGGTGANVLTF.

This clonotype showed up many times. The chain carries TRBV7-6 and TRBJ1-1; 8 bases match TRBD1. Trimming cost V 5 bases and J 3 bases; bases outside gene matches: 5. Germline loops: CDR1 SGHVS, CDR2 FNYEAQ. This CDR3 region has 14 residues. The CDR3 region is CASSRQGRDTEAFF. The DNA for the CDR3 is TGTGCCAGCAGCCGACAGGGGCGCGACACTGAAGCTTTCTTT.

V gene TRBV3-1 combines with J gene TRBJ2-7; D is unclear. CDR1 is LGHDT and CDR2 is YNNKEL in the germline V gene (reference sequence). The CDR3 spans 14 residues. V was pared by 0 bases and J by 1 base, with 7 bases between. CDR3 amino acids: CASSQERSSYEQYF. The DNA of the CDR3 is TGTGCCAGCAGCCAAGAGAGGTCATCCTACGAGCAGTACTTC.

This clonotype was counted many times. The V call is TRBV7-9, the J call TRBJ2-1; 9 bases line up with TRBD1. This CDR3 is built from 18 residues. Unmatched junction bases numbered 15, after V lost 3 bases and J lost 6 bases. CDR1 and CDR2 from the germline V gene are SEHNR and FQNEAQ (reference sequence). The chain's CDR3 is CASSFPLPRTGESNEQFF. CDR3 sequence (DNA): TGTGCCAGCAGCTTCCCCCTACCACGGACAGGGGAGAGCAATGAGCAGTTCTTC.

This clonotype was seen a few times. The chain carries TRBV7-9 and TRBJ1-2; TRBD1 might be the D (5 bases). V was clipped by 3 bases and J by 7 bases, with 9 bases between them. This CDR3 has 12 amino acids. CDR1 SEHNR and CDR2 FQNEAQ come from the germline V gene (reference sequence). CDR3 nucleotides: TGTGCCAGCAGCTTGGGGCGGGGTGGCTACACCTTC. Its protein is CASSLGRGGYTF.

This clonotype has at least ten counts. The CDR3: CASSPRDSSYEQYV. The CDR3 DNA follows: TGTGCCAGCAGCCCCCGGGACAGCTCCTACGAGCAGTACGTC. This chain links TRBV7-6 with TRBJ2-7; 7 bases map to TRBD1. This CDR3 has 14 amino acids. V trimming: 5 bases; J trimming: 0 bases; junction bases outside the gene matches: 4. CDR1 and CDR2 from the germline V gene are SGHVS and FNYEAQ.

This clonotype has just a few counts. At one end, the junction sequence differs from germline, possibly due to a read error. The chain is built from TRBV20-1 and TRBJ2-1; 7 positions match TRBD2. Germline V lookup: CDR1 DFQATT, CDR2 SNEGSKA (reference sequence). The CDR3 extends over 13 amino acids. The CDR3 DNA reads TGCAGTCCTAGCGGAGTCTCCTACAATGAGCAGTTCTTC. Amino acid sequence: CSPSGVSYNEQFF.

This clonotype has ten or more counts. For the CDR3, the DNA is TGTGCCAGCAGCTTAGACAGTGGGATCCAAGAGACCCAGTACTTC. Protein sequence: CASSLDSGIQETQYF. This chain links TRBV7-6 with TRBJ2-5; D gene unclear. Germline lookup yields CDR1 SGHVS and CDR2 FNYEAQ. The CDR3 covers 15 residues. V was clipped by 1 base and J by 1 base, with 10 bases between them.

The J gene is TRBJ2-1, the V gene TRBV9; weak D call: TRBD2 (5 bases). CDR1 and CDR2 (germline): SGDLS, YYNGEE. The length of the CDR3 is 17 residues. V gave up 4 bases and J gave up 0 bases, with 17 bases separating them. As DNA, the CDR3 is TGTGCCAGCAGCCCTGCTGGACTGGCGAGCTCCTACAATGAGCAGTTCTTC. Translating it yields CASSPAGLASSYNEQFF.

This clonotype was found many times. The chain carries TRBV7-8 and TRBJ1-1; D is possibly TRBD1 (5 bases). The germline V and J ends were trimmed by 5 bases and 5 bases, with 18 bases remaining between them. Germline V gene data show CDR1 as SGHVS and CDR2 as FQNEAQ. CDR3 size: 15 residues. The CDR3 nucleotides read TGTGCCAGCAGCCCGCCATCCGGGGCAGGAACTGAAGCTTTCTTT. Protein sequence: CASSPPSGAGTEAFF.

There are a few counts of this clonotype. The CDR3 is CSARDAPQGVYGYTF. As DNA, the CDR3 is TGCAGTGCTAGAGATGCCCCACAGGGGGTCTATGGCTACACCTTC. The chain couples TRBV20-1 to TRBJ1-2; 8 nucleotides line up with TRBD1. Per germline, CDR1 DFQATT and CDR2 SNEGSKA (reference sequence). The V and J ends lost 0 bases and 4 bases, in that order; junction bases with no gene match: 7. The CDR3 is 15 residues long.

The rearrangement joins TRBV6-6 to TRBJ2-1; no clear D. CDR3 length equals 13 residues. V shed 6 bases and J shed 8 bases, with 14 bases lying between them. Germline CDR1 MNHNY, CDR2 SVGAGI (reference sequence). CDR3 coding DNA: TGTGCCAGCAGCTCTCGGGCTACCGATGAGCAGTTCTTC. Amino acids: CASSSRATDEQFF.